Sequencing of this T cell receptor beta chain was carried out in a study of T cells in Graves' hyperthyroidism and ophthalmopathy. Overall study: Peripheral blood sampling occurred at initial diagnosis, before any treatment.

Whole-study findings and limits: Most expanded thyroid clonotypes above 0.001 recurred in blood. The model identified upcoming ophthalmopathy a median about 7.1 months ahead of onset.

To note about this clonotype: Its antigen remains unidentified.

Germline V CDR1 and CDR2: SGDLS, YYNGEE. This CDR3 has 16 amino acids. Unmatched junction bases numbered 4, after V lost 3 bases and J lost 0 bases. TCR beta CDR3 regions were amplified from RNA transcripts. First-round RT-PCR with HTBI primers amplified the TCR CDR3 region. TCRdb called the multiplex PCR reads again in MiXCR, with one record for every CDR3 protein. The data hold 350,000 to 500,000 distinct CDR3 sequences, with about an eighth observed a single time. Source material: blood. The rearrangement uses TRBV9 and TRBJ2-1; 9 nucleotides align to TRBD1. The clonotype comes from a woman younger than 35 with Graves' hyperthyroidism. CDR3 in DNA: TGTGCCAGCAGCGGACTGACAGGGGGCTCCTACAATGAGCAGTTCTTC. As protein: CASSGLTGGSYNEQFF. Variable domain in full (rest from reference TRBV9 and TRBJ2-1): DSGVTQTPKHLITATGQRVTLRCSPRSGDLSVYWYQQSLDQGLQFLIQYYNGEERAKGNILERFSAQQFPDLHSELNLSSLELGDSALYFCASSGLTGGSYNEQFFGPGTRLTVL.